The 19 T cell receptor beta chains below were found in one sample sequenced in a study of blood T cell repertoires in COVID-19. Sequencing was performed with immunoSEQ multiplex PCR; in TCRdb, only in-frame clones are kept and a portion is missing. The sample yields more than 300,000 clones, less than 90% seen once. The sequenced sample consisted of PBMCs or T cells enriched from blood (not recorded which). These TCRs come from a woman aged 45 to 65 who had recovered from COVID-19.

The chain employs TRBV27 and TRBJ2-3, with D unresolved. Germline V gene lookup returns CDR1 MNHEY and CDR2 SMNVEV (reference sequence). V dropped 2 bases and J dropped 0 bases, with 6 bases sitting between them. The CDR3 has 14 residues. CDR3 residues: CASSLEASTDTQYF. DNA for the CDR3: TGTGCCAGCAGTTTAGAGGCAAGCACAGATACGCAGTATTTT.

The V call is TRBV20-1, the J call TRBJ2-2; D remains unclear. Between the trimmed V and J ends, which lost 3 bases and 2 bases, there was a span of 7 bases. This CDR3 contains 13 residues. In germline, CDR1 is DFQATT, CDR2 SNEGSKA (reference sequence). For the CDR3, the DNA is TGCAGTGCTAGTTCAGATAACACCGGGGAGCTGTTTTTT. Its translation: CSASSDNTGELFF.

CDR3 in DNA: TGTGCCAGCAGCAGTACCGGGACAGGGTCTGGCTACACCTTC. Its translation is CASSSTGTGSGYTF. V gene TRBV7-8 combines with J gene TRBJ1-2; 9 nucleotides match TRBD1. Germline values: CDR1 SGHVS, CDR2 FQNEAQ. With 5 bases clipped from V and 7 bases from J, the junction kept 8 bases outside the gene matches. This CDR3 region has 14 residues.

This clone was found once. V usage is TRBV2 and J usage is TRBJ1-2; D possibly corresponds to TRBD1 (6 bases). This CDR3 comprises 13 residues. Trimming pared 4 bases from V and 2 bases from J, leaving 8 bases between. Germline loops: CDR1 SNHLY, CDR2 FYNNEI. CDR3 sequence: CASSGQVNYGYTF. The CDR3 region has the DNA TGTGCCAGCAGTGGACAGGTCAACTATGGCTACACCTTC.

J is TRBJ1-4 and V is TRBV2, with a weak D call TRBD1 (5 bases). This CDR3 has 13 residues. CDR1 SNHLY and CDR2 FYNNEI come from the germline V gene. V shed 9 bases and J shed 4 bases, with 12 bases lying between them. The CDR3 DNA reads TGTGCCAGTACGGACATATATAATGAAAAACTGTTTTTT. Amino acids: CASTDIYNEKLFF.

This clone has a single count. The chain uses TRBV23-1 and TRBJ1-2; D may be TRBD1 (5 bases). TRBV23-1 is flagged as an ORF with uncertain function. CDR3 length: 14 residues. The V end lost 4 bases, the J end lost 2 bases, and 11 bases lay between the germline ends. CDR3 bases: TGCGCCAGCAGTCCCAGACAGATCAACTATGGCTACACCTTC. Translation gives CASSPRQINYGYTF.

J is TRBJ1-1 and V is TRBV9; D is ambiguous. The germline V gene has CDR1 SGDLS and CDR2 YYNGEE. V dropped 2 bases and J dropped 4 bases, with 12 bases sitting between them. This CDR3 region has 14 residues. As DNA, the CDR3 is TGTGCCAGCAGCGTTTTGACTATCCTCACTGAAGCTTTCTTT. This gives the protein CASSVLTILTEAFF.

This clone was observed once. This rearrangement joins TRBV11-2 to TRBJ2-7, with TRBD1 as a possible D gene (6 bases). Germline V lookup: CDR1 SGHAT, CDR2 FQNNGV. There are 15 residues in the CDR3. V lost 2 bases to trimming and J lost 5 bases, with 16 bases between them. The CDR3 region is CASSLQQGRSNEQYF. CDR3 DNA: TGTGCCAGCAGCTTACAACAGGGAAGGTCCAACGAGCAGTACTTC.

In its sample, this clone was seen once. Other DNA sequences in this specimen translate into the identical CDR3. The V call is TRBV24-1, the J call TRBJ2-3; no reliable D call. The CDR3 contains 13 residues. CDR1 is KGHDR and CDR2 is SFDVKD in the germline V gene. V lost 2 bases, J lost 4 bases, and 6 bases lay in between. Here the CDR3 reads CATSDSFSDTQYF. For the CDR3, the DNA is TGTGCCACCAGTGATTCGTTCTCAGATACGCAGTATTTT.

The genes are TRBV20-1 and TRBJ1-1, with a tentative D call TRBD1 (5 bases). Per germline, CDR1 DFQATT and CDR2 SNEGSKA (reference sequence). Trimming shortened V by 6 bases and J by 7 bases, and 12 bases separated the two germline ends. The CDR3 is 11 residues long. CDR3 nucleotide sequence: TGCAGTGCCCTGACAGAAGTTGAAGCTTTCTTT. Residues: CSALTEVEAFF.

This chain uses TRBV7-9 with TRBJ1-2, with TRBD1 identical over 7 bases. In germline, CDR1 is SEHNR, CDR2 FQNEAQ (reference sequence). V lost 2 bases to trimming and J lost 4 bases; unmatched junction nucleotides: 4. The CDR3 runs 14 residues. DNA for the CDR3: TGTGCCAGCAGCTTAACGACAGGGCCCTATGGCTACACCTTC. Its protein product is CASSLTTGPYGYTF.

The genes are TRBV7-2 and TRBJ2-7, with 12 positions matching TRBD2. This CDR3 is 14 amino acids long. The V segment lost 3 bases and the J segment 6 bases; nucleotides outside the gene matches: 3. In germline, CDR1 is SGHTA, CDR2 FQGNSA. In nucleotides, the CDR3 is TGTGCCAGCAGCTTGACTAGCGGGAGCGGCGAGCAGTACTTC. Translation gives CASSLTSGSGEQYF.

The chain recombines TRBV11-2 with TRBJ1-4; D unresolved. CDR3 length: 13 amino acids. The germline gives CDR1 SGHAT, CDR2 FQNNGV. V lost 1 base and J 5 bases, leaving 5 bases between the germline ends. CDR3 region: CASSLVVNEKLFF. The CDR3 DNA reads TGTGCCAGCAGCTTAGTAGTGAATGAAAAACTGTTTTTT.

The DNA of the CDR3 is TGTGCCAGCAGTCAGCAACAGGGGTCCTATGGCTACACCTTC. It yields the protein CASSQQQGSYGYTF. The rearrangement joins TRBV6-2 or TRBV6-3 to TRBJ1-2; 7 nucleotides align to TRBD1. The CDR3 sequence is 14 residues long. Germline CDR1 and CDR2: MNHEY and SVGEGT. Trimming at V came to 5 bases and at J to 4 bases, leaving 7 bases not matched to a gene.

This chain connects TRBV11-3 to TRBJ2-6, with no clear D. Germline lookup yields CDR1 SGHNT and CDR2 YENEEA. V lost 3 bases and J lost 2, with 5 bases in between. This CDR3 is built from 14 residues. This CDR3 reads CASSFPAGANVLTF. The CDR3 DNA follows: TGTGCCAGCAGCTTTCCCGCTGGGGCCAACGTCCTGACTTTC.

The V gene is TRBV7-6, the J gene TRBJ1-2; D is uncertain. CDR3 size: 12 residues. The V and J ends lost 5 bases and 4 bases respectively, with 8 bases between them. Per germline, CDR1 SGHVS and CDR2 FNYEAQ. CDR3 DNA sequence: TGTGCCAGCAGCCCGGGAAGCTATGGCTACACCTTC. Translated, it gives CASSPGSYGYTF.

The V gene is TRBV28, the J gene TRBJ1-2, with a possible D match to TRBD1 (5 bases). There are 15 residues in the CDR3. The germline CDR1 and CDR2 sequences are MDHEN and SYDVKM. V dropped 5 bases and J dropped 1 base, with 14 bases sitting between them. In nucleotides, the CDR3 is TGTGCCAGCAGTCCGGAACGGAGGGGTAACTATGGCTACACCTTC. Protein sequence: CASSPERRGNYGYTF.

The CDR3 DNA sequence: TGTGCCAGCAGCTCAGGGTTAAGCACTGAAGCTTTCTTT. Protein: CASSSGLSTEAFF. The V gene is TRBV7-8, the J gene TRBJ1-1; D possibly corresponds to TRBD1 (5 bases). The germline V gene encodes CDR1 SGHVS and CDR2 FQNEAQ. Trimming took off 4 bases at V and 4 bases at J, with 10 bases between the two ends. The CDR3 is 13 amino acids.

This chain links TRBV19 with TRBJ2-5; 12 bases are a match to TRBD2. V was clipped by 4 bases and J by 6 bases; unmatched bases: 9. Germline CDR1 and CDR2: LNHDA and SQIVND (reference sequence). The CDR3 length is 16 residues. The CDR3 sequence is CASSTLTSGSRKTQYF. The CDR3 DNA reads TGTGCCAGTAGTACCCTGACTAGCGGGAGTCGAAAGACCCAGTACTTC. The full variable domain, in which reference TRBV19 and TRBJ2-5 provide the parts outside the CDR3, is DGGITQSPKYLFRKEGQNVTLSCEQNLNHDAMYWYRQDPGQGLRLIYYSQIVNDFQKGDIAEGYSVSREKKESFPLTVTSAQKNPTAFYLCASSTLTSGSRKTQYFGPGTRLLVL.